This T cell receptor beta chain came from a study of breast tumors, draining lymph nodes, adjacent tissues. General study findings and limits: Tumor repertoires ranked between lymph nodes and nontumor tissue in diversity, with V and J gene preferences.

TCRdb independently ran MiXCR on the multiplex PCR reads; one entry per CDR3 protein. Counted here are 170,000 or so distinct CDR3 sequences, approximately 30% occurring once; the ten biggest clones make up around 4.5%. Samples came from axillary lymph nodes draining the breast cancer. This clonotype was counted many times. Its antigen remains unknown. The sequence came from a female donor with breast cancer. Some clones in this sample may be carry-over from other donors' samples. Sequencing used axillary lymph node tissue.

CDR3 protein: CASSLRGGEPLHF. The DNA of the CDR3 is TGTGCCAGCAGCCTCCGGGGGGGGGAACCCCTCCACTTT. The gene calls are TRBV5-6 and TRBJ1-6; TRBD1 might be the D (5 bases). Trimming took 4 bases from V and 12 from J, leaving 14 bases between them. CDR1 SGHDT and CDR2 YYEEEE come from the germline V gene. CDR3 length: 13 residues.